This record concerns one T cell receptor (beta chain) sequence. Those who participated ranged in age from about 18 to 89 years and resided in 20 to 25 US areas. This entry belongs to a study of blood T cell repertoires in COVID-19. The data were produced by immunoSEQ multiplex PCR, yet TCRdb's version contains in-frame clones alone and is incomplete. The table includes 250,000 to 350,000 clones, roughly 91% detected once. Trimming took off 5 bases at V and 2 bases at J, with 15 bases between the two ends. CDR1 is SGHTS and CDR2 is YDEGEE in the germline V gene. The CDR3 loop spans 15 amino acids. The specimen was PBMCs or T cells enriched from blood (not recorded which). The rearrangement links TRBV5-8 to TRBJ2-3; D possibly corresponds to TRBD1 (6 bases). This receptor was obtained from a woman aged 45-65 years who had been exposed to COVID-19. Written as DNA, the CDR3 is TGTGCCAGCAGTAATCCCCGGACAGCCACAGATACGCAGTATTTT. Translation: CASSNPRTATDTQYF.